Listed below are T cell receptor beta chains from one sample, sequenced in a study of cytomegalovirus exposure and HLA in healthy donors. Data came from immunoSEQ multiplex PCR; TCRdb stores just in-frame clones and leaves some out. The sample has more than 200,000 clones, and its top ten clones hold roughly 0.89%. The specimen was PBMCs. These receptors originate from a woman in her 30s in good health and CMV-seropositive. Each CDR3 is given with its conserved first and last residue. The order of the fields is CDR3 length, V gene, J gene, D gene, CDR3 protein, CDR3 DNA. The D gene is left open where the match is weak.

13	TRBV7-2	TRBJ2-7	TRBD1	CASSLGTDRAGYF	TGTGCCAGCAGCTTAGGAACCGACAGGGCTGGGTACTTC
10	TRBV20-1	TRBJ1-2	TRBD1	CSARGGQAFF	TGCAGTGCGAGGGGGGGACAGGCTTTTTTC
13	TRBV5-1	TRBJ1-1	.	CASSLTENTEAFF	TGCGCCAGCAGCTTAACAGAGAACACTGAAGCTTTCTTT
15	TRBV14	TRBJ1-4	.	CASSVSGKPNEKLFF	TGTGCCAGCAGCGTGTCCGGGAAACCTAATGAAAAACTGTTTTTT
13	TRBV5-1	TRBJ2-5	.	CASSFNTQETQYF	TGCGCCAGCAGCTTTAACACCCAAGAGACCCAGTACTTC
13	TRBV10-1	TRBJ1-4	TRBD1	CASSRDRDEKLFF	TGCGCCAGCAGTCGGGACAGGGATGAAAAACTGTTTTTT
15	TRBV9	TRBJ2-5	.	CASSVDGGPPETQYF	TGTGCCAGCAGCGTAGACGGGGGGCCCCCGGAGACCCAGTACTTC
15	TRBV7-2	TRBJ2-3	TRBD1	CASSLQGASTDTQYF	TGTGCCAGCAGCTTACAGGGGGCCAGCACAGATACGCAGTATTTT
18	TRBV2	TRBJ1-1	TRBD1	CASSGDSEKRDLNTEAFF	TGTGCCAGCAGTGGGGACAGCGAAAAAAGAGACTTGAACACTGAAGCTTTCTTT
16	TRBV19	TRBJ1-4	TRBD1	CASSMLGTATNEKLFF	TGTGCCAGTAGTATGCTTGGGACAGCAACTAATGAAAAACTGTTTTTT
14	TRBV18	TRBJ1-1	TRBD1	CASSLGQGNTEAFF	TGTGCCAGCTCATTGGGACAGGGAAACACTGAAGCTTTCTTT
12	TRBV7-9	TRBJ2-1	TRBD2	CASSSTSDEQFF	TGTGCCAGCAGCTCTACTAGCGATGAGCAGTTCTTC
17	TRBV10-1	TRBJ2-2	.	CASSEFAGKKPTGELFF	TGCGCCAGCAGTGAGTTTGCGGGGAAAAAACCCACCGGGGAGCTGTTTTTT
22	TRBV7-8	TRBJ2-6	.	CASSQRAGGLLRAFSGANVLTF	TGTGCCAGCAGCCAAAGGGCAGGGGGGCTACTAAGGGCCTTCTCTGGGGCCAACGTCCTGACTTTC
15	TRBV10-2	TRBJ2-5	.	CASSESISLAETQYF	TGCGCCAGCAGTGAGTCGATTAGCTTGGCAGAGACCCAGTACTTC
13	TRBV29-1	TRBJ2-7	.	CSVRQAPRDEQYF	TGCAGCGTTAGACAGGCGCCCCGGGACGAGCAGTACTTC
14	TRBV28	TRBJ2-7	TRBD2	CASSLPSGDYEQYF	TGTGCCAGCAGTTTACCTAGCGGGGACTACGAGCAGTACTTC
14	TRBV11-2	TRBJ2-1	TRBD2	CASSFGRGGREQFF	TGTGCCAGCAGCTTCGGTCGGGGGGGCCGGGAGCAGTTCTTC
16	TRBV4-2	TRBJ1-5	TRBD1	CASSEATGGAWQPQHF	TGTGCCAGCAGCGAAGCAACAGGGGGCGCGTGGCAGCCCCAGCATTTT
18	TRBV5-1	TRBJ2-3	TRBD2	CASTIGLAGGPTTDTQYF	TGCGCCAGCACCATAGGACTAGCGGGGGGGCCGACCACAGATACGCAGTATTTT
14	TRBV4-3	TRBJ1-1	TRBD1	CASRGQGENTEAFF	TGCGCCAGCCGGGGACAGGGGGAAAACACTGAAGCTTTCTTT
14	TRBV4-3	TRBJ2-2	.	CASSQEFFGGELFF	TGCGCCAGCAGCCAAGAATTTTTCGGCGGGGAGCTGTTTTTT
14	TRBV5-4	TRBJ1-1	TRBD1	CASSPGQGNTEAFF	TGTGCCAGCAGCCCGGGACAGGGGAACACTGAAGCTTTCTTT
14	TRBV5-1	TRBJ2-3	.	CASSLDGVGDTQYF	TGCGCCAGCAGCTTGGACGGGGTCGGAGATACGCAGTATTTT
18	TRBV14	TRBJ2-2	TRBD1	CASSQSTTGGIRTGELFF	TGTGCCAGCAGCCAATCAACGACAGGGGGCATTCGCACCGGGGAGCTGTTTTTT
15	TRBV6-6	TRBJ1-1	.	CAGSSNRVPNTEAFF	TGTGCCGGCAGTTCCAACCGGGTCCCGAACACTGAAGCTTTCTTT
17	TRBV4-3	TRBJ2-1	.	CASSQDEVRTFMNEQFF	TGCGCCAGCAGCCAAGATGAAGTCAGGACATTTATGAATGAGCAGTTCTTC
13	TRBV29-1	TRBJ1-1	.	CSVDNGRGTEAFF	TGCAGCGTTGATAACGGGAGGGGCACTGAAGCTTTCTTT
16	TRBV15	TRBJ2-3	TRBD2	CATRKTSSGITDTQYF	TGTGCCACCAGAAAGACGTCTAGCGGGATCACAGATACGCAGTATTTT
14	TRBV5-1	TRBJ2-7	TRBD1	CASSLQQGTYEQYF	TGCGCCAGCAGCTTACAACAGGGGACCTACGAGCAGTACTTC
14	TRBV19	TRBJ1-1	.	CASSYTPVYTEAFF	TGTGCCAGTAGTTATACCCCGGTTTACACTGAAGCTTTCTTT
15	TRBV7-8	TRBJ1-5	TRBD1	CASSLEPQGRQPQHF	TGTGCCAGCAGCCTAGAACCACAGGGGAGACAGCCCCAGCATTTT
14	TRBV10-2	TRBJ2-7	TRBD1	CATVRGQNSYEQYF	TGCGCCACTGTGAGGGGACAGAACTCCTACGAGCAGTACTTC
13	TRBV14	TRBJ1-3	TRBD1	CASSRDSRNTIYF	TGTGCCAGCAGCCGGGACAGCAGAAACACCATATATTTT
12	TRBV2	TRBJ1-1	.	CASSVLYTEAFF	TGTGCCAGCAGTGTTCTGTACACTGAAGCTTTCTTT
13	TRBV6-5	TRBJ1-1	.	CASGRQGQTEAFF	TGTGCCAGCGGGAGGCAGGGTCAAACTGAAGCTTTCTTT
14	TRBV28	TRBJ2-5	.	CASRFQSGQETQYF	TGTGCCAGCAGGTTTCAATCGGGCCAAGAGACCCAGTACTTC
13	TRBV2	TRBJ2-1	TRBD2	CASIYAGGSEQFF	TGTGCCAGCATTTACGCGGGGGGAAGTGAGCAGTTCTTC
16	TRBV9	TRBJ2-3	TRBD2	CASSARAGGLSDTQYF	TGTGCCAGCAGCGCGCGGGCGGGAGGGTTGTCAGATACGCAGTATTTT
17	TRBV18	TRBJ2-3	TRBD1	CASSPQTGQGVTDTQYF	TGTGCCAGCTCACCACAGACGGGACAGGGGGTTACAGATACGCAGTATTTT
15	TRBV4-1	TRBJ2-7	TRBD2	CASSQTGLAGWGQYF	TGCGCCAGCAGCCAAACGGGACTAGCGGGATGGGGGCAGTACTTC